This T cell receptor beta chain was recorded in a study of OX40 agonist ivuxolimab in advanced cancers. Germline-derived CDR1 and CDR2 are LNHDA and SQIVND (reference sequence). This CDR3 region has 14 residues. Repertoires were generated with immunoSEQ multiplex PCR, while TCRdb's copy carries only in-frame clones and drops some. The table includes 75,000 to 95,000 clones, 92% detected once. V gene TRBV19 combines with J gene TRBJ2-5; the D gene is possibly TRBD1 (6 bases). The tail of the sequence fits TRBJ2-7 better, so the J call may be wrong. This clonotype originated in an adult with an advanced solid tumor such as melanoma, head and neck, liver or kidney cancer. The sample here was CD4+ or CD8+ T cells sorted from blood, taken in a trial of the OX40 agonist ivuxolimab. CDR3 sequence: CASSISRGSYEQYF. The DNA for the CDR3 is TGTGCCAGTAGTATTAGCAGGGGCTCCTACGAGCAGTACTTC.